Each of the 15 T cell receptor beta chains below was sequenced from the same sample in a study of cytomegalovirus exposure and HLA in healthy donors. Primers for the PCR totalled 60 Vbeta and 13 Jbeta. Sequencing was performed with immunoSEQ multiplex PCR; in TCRdb, only in-frame clones are kept and a portion is missing. The data show fewer than 110,000 clones, about 85% seen once. The material sequenced was PBMCs. The receptors originated from a man aged 30 to 45 in good health and CMV-seronegative.

V gene TRBV6-1 combines with J gene TRBJ2-1, with D possibly TRBD1 on 6 matching bases. V was pared by 5 bases and J by 1 base, with 12 bases between. CDR3 size: 15 residues. The germline V gene has CDR1 MNHNS and CDR2 SASEGT. The CDR3 nucleotides are TGTGCCAGCAGTTCACAGGGTTATTCCTACAATGAGCAGTTCTTC. It translates to CASSSQGYSYNEQFF.

The rearrangement joins TRBV28 to TRBJ2-7, with D hard to call. The CDR3 extends over 11 amino acids. V lost 2 bases and J lost 4, with 3 bases in between. Germline values: CDR1 MDHEN, CDR2 SYDVKM. CDR3 in amino acids: CASSLAYEQYF. CDR3 DNA sequence: TGTGCCAGCAGTTTAGCGTACGAGCAGTACTTC.

The chain recombines TRBV27 with TRBJ2-3; 13 bases are shared with TRBD2. The CDR3 is made up of 18 amino acids. From germline, CDR1 is MNHEY and CDR2 SMNVEV (reference sequence). Trimming removed 6 bases from V and 3 bases from J; junction bases left unmatched: 12. The CDR3 DNA reads as TGTGCCAGCAGCCCTTCCCGACTAGCGGGAGGTCGGACAGATACGCAGTATTTT. Its protein is CASSPSRLAGGRTDTQYF.

The chain has TRBV9 and TRBJ2-3; D may be TRBD2 (6 bases). The V and J ends lost 4 bases and 1 base respectively, with 16 bases between them. This CDR3 comprises 16 residues. Germline values: CDR1 SGDLS, CDR2 YYNGEE. The CDR3 reads CASSTEGWGGTDTQYF. The CDR3 DNA is TGTGCCAGCAGCACAGAGGGGTGGGGGGGCACAGATACGCAGTATTTT.

As for this clone: Germline and junction disagree at one end, which may indicate a read error. Other nucleotide sequences in the sample specify the same CDR3. This chain joins TRBV4-1 and TRBJ2-6, with D possibly TRBD1 on 5 matching bases. Germline CDR1 reads MGHRA; CDR2 reads YSYEKL. This CDR3 is 15 amino acids long. CDR3 protein: CASSPQPGQVNVLTF. Here the CDR3 DNA reads TGTGCCAGCAGCCCCCAGCCAGGGCAGGTGAACGTCCTGACTTTC.

The CDR3 DNA reads TGTGCCAGCAGTTACTGGGGGACTAGCGGGAGCAATGAGCAGTTCTTC. Translated: CASSYWGTSGSNEQFF. The chain links TRBV6-5 to TRBJ2-1; 14 nucleotides align to TRBD2. The CDR3 totals 16 residues. Trimming at V came to 1 base and at J to 6 bases, leaving 2 bases not matched to a gene. Germline V gene lookup returns CDR1 MNHEY and CDR2 SVGAGI.

The V and J genes are TRBV7-9 and TRBJ2-3, with no clear D. This CDR3 comprises 16 residues. CDR1 is SEHNR, CDR2 FQNEAQ, per germline (reference sequence). V lost 5 bases and J 0 bases, leaving 15 bases between the germline ends. CDR3: CASSPTTRFSTDTQYF. The CDR3 nucleotides read TGTGCCAGCAGCCCAACGACAAGATTTAGCACAGATACGCAGTATTTT.

The chain joins TRBV11-2 to TRBJ2-1; D ambiguous. CDR1 is SGHAT and CDR2 is FQNNGV in the germline V gene. The germline V and J ends were trimmed by 3 bases and 7 bases, with 7 bases remaining between them. This CDR3 has 12 residues. DNA for the CDR3: TGTGCCAGCAGCTTCGACTCGAATGAGCAGTTCTTC. This encodes CASSFDSNEQFF. The full variable domain, with the rest looked up from reference TRBV11-2 and TRBJ2-1, is EAGVAQSPRYKIIEKRQSVAFWCNPISGHATLYWYQQILGQGPKLLIQFQNNGVVDDSQLPKDRFSAERLKGVDSTLKIQPAKLEDSAVYLCASSFDSNEQFFGPGTRLTVL.

This rearrangement joins TRBV28 to TRBJ1-1; possibly TRBD1 for D (6 bases). This CDR3 has 12 amino acids. Trimming took 3 bases from V and 12 from J, leaving 14 bases between them. CDR1 and CDR2 (germline): MDHEN, SYDVKM. CDR3 DNA sequence: TGTGCCAGCAGTTTGGAACAGGGTGGGACTTTCTTT. It is translated as CASSLEQGGTFF.

The rearrangement uses TRBV6-5 and TRBJ2-5; possibly TRBD1 for D (6 bases). There are 14 residues in the CDR3. The V gene lost 0 bases and the J gene lost 3 bases, with 8 bases spanning the gap. Germline V CDR1 and CDR2: MNHEY, SVGAGI. This chain's CDR3 is CASSYSAGEETQYF. CDR3 DNA sequence: TGTGCCAGCAGTTACTCCGCAGGGGAAGAGACCCAGTACTTC.

V gene TRBV5-1 combines with J gene TRBJ1-4; 7 bases agree with TRBD1. CDR1 SGHRS and CDR2 YFSETQ come from the germline V gene. The CDR3 extends over 15 amino acids. V trimming: 4 bases; J trimming: 5 bases; junction bases outside the gene matches: 8. CDR3 nucleotides: TGCGCCAGCAGCAACTCCCGGGACAGCAATGAAAAACTGTTTTTT. Protein: CASSNSRDSNEKLFF.

J is TRBJ2-5 and V is TRBV14; D gene unclear. The CDR3 is 12 residues long. The V gene's germline CDR1 is SGHDN and CDR2 FVKESK. Trimming left V 3 bases short and J 11 bases short, with 13 bases between. CDR3 nucleotides: TGTGCCAGCAGCCAGCCCCCTGGGCCGCAGTACTTC. Its protein product is CASSQPPGPQYF.

The rearrangement joins TRBV6-1 to TRBJ2-1; D is ambiguous. Trimming pared 3 bases from V and 0 bases from J, leaving 15 bases between. The CDR3 is 17 amino acids. Germline V gives CDR1 MNHNS, CDR2 SASEGT. The CDR3 reads CASSDRVDSSSYNEQFF. The DNA for the CDR3 is TGTGCCAGCAGTGATCGTGTTGACTCGAGCTCCTACAATGAGCAGTTCTTC.

This clone appeared a single time. The rearrangement links TRBV30 to TRBJ1-1; a weak D match, TRBD1 (5 bases). This CDR3 is 13 amino acids long. V lost 5 bases, J lost 1 base, and 11 bases lay in between. The germline CDR1 and CDR2 sequences are GTSNPN and SVGIG (reference sequence). CDR3 in DNA: TGTGCCTGGGACCAAAGGGGGAACACTGAAGCTTTCTTT. Protein: CAWDQRGNTEAFF.

This clone occurred once. The chain couples TRBV2 to TRBJ2-5; D is possibly TRBD2 (6 bases). Germline lookup yields CDR1 SNHLY and CDR2 FYNNEI. The V end lost 7 bases, the J end lost 3 bases, and 21 bases lay between the germline ends. The CDR3 is 16 residues long. DNA of the CDR3: TGTGCCAGCAATAAAGGCTTGGGGGACTCCGAAGAGACCCAGTACTTC. It encodes CASNKGLGDSEETQYF.